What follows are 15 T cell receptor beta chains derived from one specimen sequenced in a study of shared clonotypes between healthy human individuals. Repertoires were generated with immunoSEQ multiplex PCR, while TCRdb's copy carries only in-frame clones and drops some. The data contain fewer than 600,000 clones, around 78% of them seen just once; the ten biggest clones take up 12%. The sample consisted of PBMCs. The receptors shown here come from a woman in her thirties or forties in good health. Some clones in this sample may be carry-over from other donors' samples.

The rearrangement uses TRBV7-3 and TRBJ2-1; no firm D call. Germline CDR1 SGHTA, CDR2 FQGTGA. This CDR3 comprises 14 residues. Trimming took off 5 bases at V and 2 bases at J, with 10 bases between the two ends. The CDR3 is CASSLNGPYNEQFF. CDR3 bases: TGTGCCAGCAGCCTAAATGGGCCCTACAATGAGCAGTTCTTC. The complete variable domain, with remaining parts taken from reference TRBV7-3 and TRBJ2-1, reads GAGVSQTPSNKVTEKGKYVELRCDPISGHTALYWYRQSLGQGPEFLIYFQGTGAADDSGLPNDRFFAVRPEGSVSTLKIQRTERGDSAVYLCASSLNGPYNEQFFGPGTRLTVL.

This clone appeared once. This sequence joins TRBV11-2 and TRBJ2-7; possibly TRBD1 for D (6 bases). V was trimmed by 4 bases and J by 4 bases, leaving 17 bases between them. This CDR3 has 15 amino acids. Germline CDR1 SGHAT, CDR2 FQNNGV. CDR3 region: CASSYNRVLEYEQYF. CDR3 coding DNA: TGTGCCAGCAGCTACAACAGGGTTTTGGAATACGAGCAGTACTTC.

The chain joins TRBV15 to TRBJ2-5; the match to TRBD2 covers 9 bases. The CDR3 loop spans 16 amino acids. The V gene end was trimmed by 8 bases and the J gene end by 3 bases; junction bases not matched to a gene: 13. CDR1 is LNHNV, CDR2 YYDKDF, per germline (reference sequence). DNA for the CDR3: TGTGCCACCGCCCCCCACTACGGCGGGGGGGAAGAGACCCAGTACTTC. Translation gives CATAPHYGGGEETQYF.

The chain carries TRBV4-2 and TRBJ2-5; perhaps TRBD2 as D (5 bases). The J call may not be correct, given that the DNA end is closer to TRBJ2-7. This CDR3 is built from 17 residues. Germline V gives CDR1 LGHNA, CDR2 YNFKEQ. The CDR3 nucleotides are TGTGCCAGCAGCCAATATGGCGAGGGTAGAGGTTCCTACGAGCAGTACTTC. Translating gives CASSQYGEGRGSYEQYF.

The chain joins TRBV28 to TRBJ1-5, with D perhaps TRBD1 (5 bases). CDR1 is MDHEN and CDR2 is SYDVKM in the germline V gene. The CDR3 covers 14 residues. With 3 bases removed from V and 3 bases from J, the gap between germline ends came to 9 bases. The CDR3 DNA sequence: TGTGCCAGCAGTTTGGGGGGTATCAATCAGCCCCAGCATTTT. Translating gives CASSLGGINQPQHF. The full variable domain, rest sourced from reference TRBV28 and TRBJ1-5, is DVKVTQSSRYLVKRTGEKVFLECVQDMDHENMFWYRQDPGLGLRLIYFSYDVKMKEKGDIPEGYSVSREKKERFSLILESASTNQTSMYLCASSLGGINQPQHFGDGTRLSIL.

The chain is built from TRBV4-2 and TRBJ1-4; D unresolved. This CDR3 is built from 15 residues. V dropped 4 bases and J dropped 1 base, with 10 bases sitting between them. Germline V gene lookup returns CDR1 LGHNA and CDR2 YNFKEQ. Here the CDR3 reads CASSRQFVTNEKLFF. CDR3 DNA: TGTGCCAGCAGCCGCCAGTTTGTAACTAATGAAAAACTGTTTTTT.

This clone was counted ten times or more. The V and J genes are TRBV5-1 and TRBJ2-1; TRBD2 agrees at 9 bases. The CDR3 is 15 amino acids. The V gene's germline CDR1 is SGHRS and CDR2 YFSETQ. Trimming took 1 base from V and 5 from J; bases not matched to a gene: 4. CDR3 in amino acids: CASSLSLAGNNEQFF. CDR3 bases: TGCGCCAGCAGCTTGAGTCTAGCGGGGAACAATGAGCAGTTCTTC.

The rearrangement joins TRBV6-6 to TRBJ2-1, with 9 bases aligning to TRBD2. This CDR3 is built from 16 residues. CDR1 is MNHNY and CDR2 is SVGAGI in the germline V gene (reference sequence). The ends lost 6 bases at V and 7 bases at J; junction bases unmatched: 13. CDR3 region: CASSSAAGGSGNEQFF. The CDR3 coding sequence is TGTGCCAGCAGCTCCGCCGCGGGAGGGTCAGGAAATGAGCAGTTCTTC.

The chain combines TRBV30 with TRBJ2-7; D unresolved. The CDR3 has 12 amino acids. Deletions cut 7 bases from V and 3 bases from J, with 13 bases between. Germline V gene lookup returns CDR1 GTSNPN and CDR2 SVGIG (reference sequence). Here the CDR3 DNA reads TGTGCCTTCACCGCCGCCGGCTACGAGCAGTACTTC. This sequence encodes CAFTAAGYEQYF.

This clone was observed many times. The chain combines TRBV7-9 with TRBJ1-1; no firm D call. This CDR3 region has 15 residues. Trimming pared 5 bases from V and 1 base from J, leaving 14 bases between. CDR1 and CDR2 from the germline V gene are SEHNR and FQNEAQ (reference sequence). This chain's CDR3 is CASSHHLRGNTEAFF. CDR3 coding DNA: TGTGCCAGCAGCCACCACCTTCGGGGGAACACTGAAGCTTTCTTT.

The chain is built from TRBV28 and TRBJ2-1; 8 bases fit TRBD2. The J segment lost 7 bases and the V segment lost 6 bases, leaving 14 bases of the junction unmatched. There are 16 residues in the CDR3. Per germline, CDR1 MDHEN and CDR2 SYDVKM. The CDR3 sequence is CASSPLGGEAANEQFF. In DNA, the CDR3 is TGTGCCAGCAGCCCCCTCGGGGGGGAGGCAGCAAATGAGCAGTTCTTC.

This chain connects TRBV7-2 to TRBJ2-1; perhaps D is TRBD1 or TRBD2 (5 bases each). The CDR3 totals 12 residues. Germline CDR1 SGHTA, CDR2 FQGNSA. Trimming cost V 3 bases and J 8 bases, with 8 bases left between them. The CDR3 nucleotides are TGTGCCAGCAGCTTGGGGGTCTATGAGCAGTTCTTC. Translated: CASSLGVYEQFF. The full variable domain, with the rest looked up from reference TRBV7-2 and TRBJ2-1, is GAGVSQSPSNKVTEKGKDVELRCDPISGHTALYWYRQSLGQGLEFLIYFQGNSAPDKSGLPSDRFSAERTGGSVSTLTIQRTQQEDSAVYLCASSLGVYEQFFGPGTRLTVL.

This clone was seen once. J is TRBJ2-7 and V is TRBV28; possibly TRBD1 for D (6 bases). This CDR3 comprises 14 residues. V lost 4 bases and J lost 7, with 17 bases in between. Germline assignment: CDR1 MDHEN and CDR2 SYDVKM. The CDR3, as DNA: TGTGCCAGCAGTTCCTCCCCCAGGGGTTGGGAGCAGTACTTC. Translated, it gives CASSSSPRGWEQYF.

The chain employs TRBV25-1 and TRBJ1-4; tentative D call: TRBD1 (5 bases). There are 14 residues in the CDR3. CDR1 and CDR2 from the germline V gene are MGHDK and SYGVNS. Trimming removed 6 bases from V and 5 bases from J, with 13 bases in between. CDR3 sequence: CASSRPGLNEKLFF. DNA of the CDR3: TGTGCCAGCAGCAGGCCGGGACTCAATGAAAAACTGTTTTTT.

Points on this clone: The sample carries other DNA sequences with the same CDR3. For the CDR3, the DNA is TGTGCCAGCAGCGTAGGTCCAGGGAGCAATCAGCCCCAGCATTTT. This encodes CASSVGPGSNQPQHF. The chain is built from TRBV9 and TRBJ1-5; the D gene is possibly TRBD1 (5 bases). The CDR3 runs to 15 residues. V lost 0 bases to trimming and J lost 1 base, with 8 bases between them. Per germline, CDR1 SGDLS and CDR2 YYNGEE.